This is a list of T cell receptor beta chains from one sample in a study of T cell responses to AZD1222 COVID-19 vaccine. Sequenced by immunoSEQ multiplex PCR; TCRdb stores in-frame clones only, minus some. The sample records under 150,000 clones, 88% being singletons. The specimen comprised peripheral blood, sampled on day 0 of AZD1222 vaccination. These receptors were taken from an adult in good health. Each CDR3 is given with its conserved first and last residue. The order of the fields is V gene, clone size, J gene, D gene, CDR3 DNA, CDR3 protein. D genes are given only for firm matches. Clone size appears in some rows only: once, few, many, or a class for an expanded clone.

V gene: TRBV5-1; clone size: -; J gene: TRBJ1-2; D gene: -; CDR3 DNA: TGCGCCAGCAGCTCGGGAAGGGTGACAGCTAACTATGGCTACACCTTC; CDR3 protein: CASSSGRVTANYGYTF
V gene: TRBV9; clone size: -; J gene: TRBJ2-1; D gene: TRBD2; CDR3 DNA: TGTGCCAGCAGCCCCCGTCCCAGCGGGGGGACTTACAATGAGCAGTTCTTC; CDR3 protein: CASSPRPSGGTYNEQFF
V gene: TRBV5-1; clone size: -; J gene: TRBJ1-1; D gene: -; CDR3 DNA: TGCGCCAGCAGGCCCTATTTGAACACTGAAGCTTTCTTT; CDR3 protein: CASRPYLNTEAFF
V gene: TRBV6-5; clone size: -; J gene: TRBJ2-1; D gene: TRBD1; CDR3 DNA: TGTGCCAGCGTTGGGACAGGGGTATACAATGAGCAGTTCTTC; CDR3 protein: CASVGTGVYNEQFF
V gene: TRBV7-2; clone size: -; J gene: TRBJ2-5; D gene: -; CDR3 DNA: TGTGCCAGCACCAATACGGGACTTCAAGAGACCCAGTACTTC; CDR3 protein: CASTNTGLQETQYF
V gene: TRBV5-1; clone size: -; J gene: TRBJ2-3; D gene: TRBD2; CDR3 DNA: TGCGCCAGCAGGGGACTAGCGGGGCCAAGCACAGATACGCAGTATTTT; CDR3 protein: CASRGLAGPSTDTQYF
V gene: TRBV25-1; clone size: -; J gene: TRBJ1-2; D gene: TRBD1; CDR3 DNA: TGTGCCAGCAGTGCTTCTGACAGGGCTGGATCCTATGGCTACACCTTC; CDR3 protein: CASSASDRAGSYGYTF
V gene: TRBV6-1; clone size: once; J gene: TRBJ2-7; D gene: TRBD1; CDR3 DNA: TGTGCCAGCAGTGACACCGGGACAGGGACCTACGAGCAGTACTTC; CDR3 protein: CASSDTGTGTYEQYF
V gene: TRBV24-1; clone size: -; J gene: TRBJ2-3; D gene: -; CDR3 DNA: TGTGCCACCAGTGCGGGCACAGATACGCAGTATTTT; CDR3 protein: CATSAGTDTQYF
V gene: TRBV29-1; clone size: once; J gene: TRBJ2-7; D gene: TRBD2; CDR3 DNA: TGCAGCGTTGAAGATGTCACTAGCGGGGGGGCTGGCATCTACGAGCAGTACTTC; CDR3 protein: CSVEDVTSGGAGIYEQYF
V gene: TRBV4-2; clone size: -; J gene: TRBJ1-4; D gene: -; CDR3 DNA: TGTGCCAGCAGCCAATCCGGGACGGATGATGAAAAACTGTTTTTT; CDR3 protein: CASSQSGTDDEKLFF
V gene: TRBV27; clone size: -; J gene: TRBJ1-5; D gene: TRBD1; CDR3 DNA: TGTGCCAGCAGTCCCCAGGGGGCCTTCAATCAGCCCCAGCATTTT; CDR3 protein: CASSPQGAFNQPQHF
V gene: TRBV7-8; clone size: -; J gene: TRBJ1-2; D gene: TRBD1; CDR3 DNA: TGTGCCAGCAGTCGCAATATCGGGACAGGTTCCTCCGGCTACACCTTC; CDR3 protein: CASSRNIGTGSSGYTF
V gene: TRBV5-1; clone size: -; J gene: TRBJ1-1; D gene: TRBD1; CDR3 DNA: TGCGCCAGCAGCTCTCTTACCGGGACAGTCTTCACTGAAGCTTTCTTT; CDR3 protein: CASSSLTGTVFTEAFF
V gene: TRBV3-1/TRBV3-2; clone size: -; J gene: TRBJ1-2; D gene: -; CDR3 DNA: TGTGCCAGCAGCCAAGATCGACCCGTCCCGGGAGGCTACACCTTC; CDR3 protein: CASSQDRPVPGGYTF
V gene: TRBV6-5; clone size: -; J gene: TRBJ2-5; D gene: -; CDR3 DNA: TGTGCCAGCAGGCAGGACACTAGCCAAGAGACCCAGTACTTC; CDR3 protein: CASRQDTSQETQYF
V gene: TRBV2; clone size: -; J gene: TRBJ2-5; D gene: -; CDR3 DNA: TGTGCCAGCAGTGAGACTCGCGAGACCCAGTACTTC; CDR3 protein: CASSETRETQYF
V gene: TRBV5-1; clone size: -; J gene: TRBJ2-5; D gene: TRBD2; CDR3 DNA: TGCGCCAGCAGCTTGGAGGCGGGGGGGCCGGAGACCCAGTACTTC; CDR3 protein: CASSLEAGGPETQYF
V gene: TRBV7-8; clone size: -; J gene: TRBJ1-6; D gene: TRBD1; CDR3 DNA: TGTGCCAGCAGCTTGGTGGGGTGGGACAGGGGGTCACCCCTCCACTTT; CDR3 protein: CASSLVGWDRGSPLHF
V gene: TRBV19; clone size: -; J gene: TRBJ2-3; D gene: TRBD2; CDR3 DNA: TGTGCCAGTAGTTTTGGACTAGCAGCGGATACGCAGTATTTT; CDR3 protein: CASSFGLAADTQYF
V gene: TRBV19; clone size: once; J gene: TRBJ1-6; D gene: TRBD1; CDR3 DNA: TGTGCCAGTATGGACAGGGGAATCGGGTACTCACCCCTCCACTTT; CDR3 protein: CASMDRGIGYSPLHF
V gene: TRBV19; clone size: few; J gene: TRBJ1-6; D gene: -; CDR3 DNA: TGTGCCAGCCGCGCCCTGGGGGGAGTCACCAATTCACCCCTCCACTTT; CDR3 protein: CASRALGGVTNSPLHF
V gene: TRBV12-5; clone size: -; J gene: TRBJ1-5; D gene: -; CDR3 DNA: TGTGCTAGTGGTTTGGGACAGGCAGGGAATCAGCCCCAGCATTTT; CDR3 protein: CASGLGQAGNQPQHF
V gene: TRBV18; clone size: -; J gene: TRBJ2-7; D gene: -; CDR3 DNA: TGTGCCAGCTCACCCTCGGAGGGCTACGAGCAGTACTTC; CDR3 protein: CASSPSEGYEQYF
V gene: TRBV18; clone size: -; J gene: TRBJ2-5; D gene: TRBD2; CDR3 DNA: TGTGCCAGCTCACCAATAATTACTAGCGGGGGCACCGGGGACAAAGAGACCCAGTACTTC; CDR3 protein: CASSPIITSGGTGDKETQYF
V gene: TRBV19; clone size: -; J gene: TRBJ2-1; D gene: TRBD1; CDR3 DNA: TGTGCCAGTAGTATGAGACAGGGGGCTTCAGGGCATGAGCAGTTCTTC; CDR3 protein: CASSMRQGASGHEQFF
V gene: TRBV6-6; clone size: -; J gene: TRBJ1-2; D gene: -; CDR3 DNA: TGTGCCAGCGGAAGTCGGGGACCCCCGGACAAGGGCTACACCTTC; CDR3 protein: CASGSRGPPDKGYTF
V gene: TRBV3-1/TRBV3-2; clone size: -; J gene: TRBJ2-1; D gene: -; CDR3 DNA: TGTGCCAGCAGCCAAGATCCGGACAGCCTTAATGAGCAGTTCTTC; CDR3 protein: CASSQDPDSLNEQFF
V gene: TRBV7-9; clone size: -; J gene: TRBJ1-1; D gene: -; CDR3 DNA: TGTGCCAGCAGCCGACAGGAGAACACTGAAGCTTTCTTT; CDR3 protein: CASSRQENTEAFF
V gene: TRBV7-9; clone size: -; J gene: TRBJ1-5; D gene: -; CDR3 DNA: TGTGCCAGCAGCTTATCTACCGGCCCTGGGGGCAATCAGCCCCAGCATTTT; CDR3 protein: CASSLSTGPGGNQPQHF
V gene: TRBV10-3; clone size: -; J gene: TRBJ2-7; D gene: -; CDR3 DNA: TGTGCCACACAAGACACGGGCTACGAGCAGTACTTC; CDR3 protein: CATQDTGYEQYF
V gene: TRBV19; clone size: -; J gene: TRBJ1-2; D gene: -; CDR3 DNA: TGTGCCAGCGCCTCCGGCGGGGGGGCCCTCTCGGGGGGCTACACCTTC; CDR3 protein: CASASGGGALSGGYTF
V gene: TRBV10-3; clone size: -; J gene: TRBJ1-4; D gene: -; CDR3 DNA: TGTGCCATCTCAACTGGTTTTTCGGGACGGGAAAAACTGTTTTTT; CDR3 protein: CAISTGFSGREKLFF
V gene: TRBV12-5; clone size: -; J gene: TRBJ2-7; D gene: -; CDR3 DNA: TGTGCTAGTGGTCTGCCACCGGGCGAGCAGTACTTC; CDR3 protein: CASGLPPGEQYF
V gene: TRBV5-1; clone size: -; J gene: TRBJ2-3; D gene: -; CDR3 DNA: TGCGCCAGCAGCTTGGCAGCGGCTAGCACAGATACGCAGTATTTT; CDR3 protein: CASSLAAASTDTQYF
V gene: TRBV4-2; clone size: -; J gene: TRBJ1-2; D gene: TRBD1; CDR3 DNA: TGTGCCAGCAGCCAGGGGGACAGGTCGCTTCTGGGCTACACCTTC; CDR3 protein: CASSQGDRSLLGYTF
V gene: TRBV19; clone size: -; J gene: TRBJ1-2; D gene: -; CDR3 DNA: TGTGCCAGTAGTATGGAGCAGCTGTATGGCTACACCTTC; CDR3 protein: CASSMEQLYGYTF
V gene: TRBV27; clone size: once; J gene: TRBJ2-1; D gene: -; CDR3 DNA: TGTGCCAGCAGTTTAGCCCCATCTGGCGTCAATGAGCAGTTCTTC; CDR3 protein: CASSLAPSGVNEQFF